This TCR beta chain was sequenced in a study of blood T cell repertoires in COVID-19. Overall study: There were acute and convalescent COVID-19 samples, and they came from the United States, Italy and Spain.

Original data processing: Amplification with reference gene primers provided the estimates of nucleated cell counts. The protocol was immunoSEQ multiplex PCR, while the TCRdb copy is restricted to in-frame clones and leaves out a portion. V and J calls and clone size are as listed in that table; D and trimming were resolved from the DNA. The sample lists about 140,000 clones; about 88% were seen once. The Seattle patients, enrolled during active infection, were followed longitudinally. Germline CDR1 and CDR2: LGHDT and YNNKEL (reference sequence). This CDR3 contains 15 residues. J gave up 3 bases and V 0 bases, and 1 base lay outside the gene matches. This clone was counted between two and nine times.

The clonotype comes from a human donor with COVID-19, enrolled during active disease. The donor label of this sample is uncertain. The rearrangement links TRBV3-1 (or the pseudogene TRBV3-2) to TRBJ1-1; 10 bases align to TRBD1. The sample taken for sequencing was peripheral blood. CDR3 in amino acids: CASSQDGQGDTEAFF. The CDR3 region has the DNA TGTGCCAGCAGCCAAGATGGACAGGGGGACACTGAAGCTTTCTTT.